The 20 T cell receptor beta chains presented below share a single source sample, sequenced in a study of T cells in localized non-small cell lung cancer. Sequencing was performed with immunoSEQ multiplex PCR; in TCRdb, only in-frame clones are kept and a portion is missing. This table has roughly 1,300 clones, 23% appearing once. The material was lung tumor tissue, obtained before any cancer treatment. Receptors originate from a man aged 35 to 69 with stage III lung adenocarcinoma.

This chain uses TRBV11-3 with TRBJ2-1; D unclear. Germline CDR1 reads SGHNT; CDR2 reads YENEEA. CDR3 length: 14 residues. Trimming pared 0 bases from V and 1 base from J, leaving 4 bases between. CDR3 DNA sequence: TGTGCCAGCAGCTTAGACGGTTCCTACAATGAGCAGTTCTTC. Encoded protein: CASSLDGSYNEQFF.

The rearrangement uses TRBV2 and TRBJ2-1; 10 bases map to TRBD2. V lost 6 bases, J lost 3 bases, and 8 bases stayed unmatched. There are 16 residues in the CDR3. Germline values: CDR1 SNHLY, CDR2 FYNNEI. CDR3 loop: CASSEILAGVYNEQFF. DNA of the CDR3: TGTGCCAGCAGCGAGATCCTAGCGGGGGTCTACAATGAGCAGTTCTTC.

This chain uses TRBV29-1 with TRBJ1-1; tentatively, D is TRBD1 (5 bases). Trimming removed 7 bases from V and 1 base from J, with 13 bases in between. The CDR3 totals 13 residues. The germline CDR1 and CDR2 sequences are SQVTM and ANQGSEA. DNA of the CDR3: TGCAGCGGAGAGGTAGACAGGAACACTGAAGCTTTCTTT. Amino acids: CSGEVDRNTEAFF. The variable domain in full, completed from reference TRBV29-1 and TRBJ1-1, reads SAVISQKPSRDICQRGTSLTIQCQVDSQVTMMFWYRQQPGQSLTLIATANQGSEATYESGFVIDKFPISRPNLTFSTLTVSNMSPEDSSIYLCSGEVDRNTEAFFGQGTRLTVV.

This clone was counted once. V gene TRBV5-1 combines with J gene TRBJ2-7; D may be TRBD1 (5 bases). Germline V gene data show CDR1 as SGHRS and CDR2 as YFSETQ. The V end was cut by 0 bases, the J end by 0 bases, with 7 bases between. The CDR3 contains 14 residues. CDR3 in DNA: TGCGCCAGCAGCTTGGAGGGGCTCTCCTACGAGCAGTACTTC. Amino acid sequence: CASSLEGLSYEQYF. The full variable domain, its missing parts supplied by reference TRBV5-1 and TRBJ2-7, is KAGVTQTPRYLIKTRGQQVTLSCSPISGHRSVSWYQQTPGQGLQFLFEYFSETQRNKGNFPGRFSGRQFSNSRSEMNVSTLELGDSALYLCASSLEGLSYEQYFGPGTRLTVT.

The chain couples TRBV28 to TRBJ1-4; D not resolved. Between the trimmed V and J ends, which lost 6 bases and 0 bases, there was a span of 17 bases. The CDR3 spans 17 residues. CDR1 and CDR2 from the germline V gene are MDHEN and SYDVKM. The CDR3 DNA reads TGTGCCAGCAGCCCACCGAACGTCGCAGCAACTAATGAAAAACTGTTTTTT. Its protein is CASSPPNVAATNEKLFF. The full variable domain, completed using reference TRBV28 and TRBJ1-4, is DVKVTQSSRYLVKRTGEKVFLECVQDMDHENMFWYRQDPGLGLRLIYFSYDVKMKEKGDIPEGYSVSREKKERFSLILESASTNQTSMYLCASSPPNVAATNEKLFFGSGTQLSVL.

This clone came up a few times. The chain combines TRBV14 with TRBJ2-2; D not certain. In germline, CDR1 is SGHDN, CDR2 FVKESK. The length of the CDR3 is 13 residues. V gave up 2 bases and J gave up 7 bases, with 8 bases separating them. In nucleotides, the CDR3 is TGTGCCAGCAGCCAATTGGCCCGCGGGGAGCTGTTTTTT. Translated, it gives CASSQLARGELFF.

This clone has a handful of counts. V is TRBV7-6 and J is TRBJ2-5; D may be TRBD1 or TRBD2 (6 bases each). V lost 6 bases to trimming and J lost 1 base, with 15 bases between them. CDR1 and CDR2 from the germline V gene are SGHVS and FNYEAQ. The length of the CDR3 is 15 residues. CDR3 in amino acids: CASSSGGRSQETQYF. DNA for the CDR3: TGTGCCAGCAGTTCCGGGGGCAGGAGCCAAGAGACCCAGTACTTC.

The chain employs TRBV19 and TRBJ2-2; the D gene could be TRBD1 or TRBD2 (5 bases each). The CDR3 sequence is 15 residues long. The V gene lost 4 bases and the J gene lost 4 bases, with 13 bases spanning the gap. CDR1 and CDR2 from the germline V gene are LNHDA and SQIVND (reference sequence). CDR3 sequence (DNA): TGTGCCAGTAGTAACCGGGACGCTCTCACCGGGGAGCTGTTTTTT. Amino acids: CASSNRDALTGELFF.

By share, this clone counts as medium-sized. The chain employs TRBV11-3 and TRBJ2-2; D may be TRBD2 (6 bases). Deletions cut 2 bases from V and 7 bases from J, with 11 bases between. CDR3 length equals 14 residues. Germline CDR1 is SGHNT and CDR2 is YENEEA. DNA of the CDR3: TGTGCCAGCAGCTTAACTAGCCTTGGCGGGGAGCTGTTTTTT. Amino acids: CASSLTSLGGELFF.

This clone showed up just a few times. V usage is TRBV28 and J usage is TRBJ1-1; maybe TRBD1 (5 bases). Trimming took off 6 bases at V and 0 bases at J, with 17 bases between the two ends. The germline gives CDR1 MDHEN, CDR2 SYDVKM. This CDR3 has 16 residues. The CDR3 spells CASSPPGSDMNTEAFF. For the CDR3, the DNA is TGTGCCAGCAGCCCTCCCGGCTCGGACATGAACACTGAAGCTTTCTTT. The whole variable domain, filled in from reference TRBV28 and TRBJ1-1, reads DVKVTQSSRYLVKRTGEKVFLECVQDMDHENMFWYRQDPGLGLRLIYFSYDVKMKEKGDIPEGYSVSREKKERFSLILESASTNQTSMYLCASSPPGSDMNTEAFFGQGTRLTVV.

This clone came up a few times. V gene TRBV6-8 combines with J gene TRBJ1-1, with D unclear. CDR1 MNHGY and CDR2 SAAAGT come from the germline V gene. V lost 2 bases, J lost 7 bases, and 8 bases lay in between. This CDR3 has 12 amino acids. CDR3 residues: CASSYGRVEAFF. As DNA, the CDR3 is TGTGCCAGCAGTTACGGGCGCGTTGAAGCTTTCTTT.

The chain employs TRBV28 and TRBJ1-1, with D possibly TRBD1 on 6 matching bases. V lost 5 bases, J lost 8 bases, and 24 bases lay in between. This CDR3 has 16 residues. Germline CDR1 MDHEN, CDR2 SYDVKM. CDR3 loop: CASSDPLAGDWREAFF. CDR3 bases: TGTGCCAGCAGTGATCCCCTTGCAGGGGATTGGCGCGAAGCTTTCTTT.

The chain links TRBV18 to TRBJ2-4; D is unclear. The CDR3 is 15 residues long. CDR1 KGHSH and CDR2 LQKENI come from the germline V gene. Deletions cut 2 bases from V and 0 bases from J, with 8 bases between. Here the CDR3 DNA reads TGTGCCAGCTCACCAGCGACTGTAGCCAAAAACATTCAGTACTTC. Protein product: CASSPATVAKNIQYF.

This clone was found a few times. This sequence joins TRBV11-3 and TRBJ2-6; possibly TRBD1 for D (5 bases). From germline, CDR1 is SGHNT and CDR2 YENEEA. The length of the CDR3 is 16 residues. Trimming stripped 4 bases from V and 1 base from J, with 11 bases between. For the CDR3, the DNA is TGTGCCAGCAGCTCCGCGACAGTTTCTGGGGCCAACGTCCTGACTTTC. This sequence encodes CASSSATVSGANVLTF.

V gene TRBV8-2 combines with J gene TRBJ1-5; TRBD1, the table's D call, lacks a check against the DNA. TRBV8-2 is a recognized pseudogene. This CDR3 has 15 residues. CDR3 sequence: CASSFGQGDVQPQHF. The CDR3 DNA sequence: TGTGCCAGCAGTTTTGGACAGGGGGACGTTCAGCCCCAGCATTTT.

The chain joins TRBV11-3 to TRBJ2-5, with 11 positions matching TRBD1. With V trimmed by 5 bases and J by 2 bases, 1 base remained unmatched. Germline CDR1 SGHNT, CDR2 YENEEA. The CDR3 has 14 residues. The CDR3 is CASSRDRGQETQYF. CDR3 bases: TGTGCCAGCAGCCGGGACAGGGGGCAAGAGACCCAGTACTTC.

This clone was counted between two and nine times. This chain uses TRBV6-8 with TRBJ2-7; no clear D. This CDR3 contains 13 residues. Looked up from germline, CDR1 is MNHGY and CDR2 is SAAAGT. Between the trimmed V and J ends, which lost 2 bases and 5 bases, there was a span of 10 bases. Here the CDR3 reads CASSYIANDEQYF. Written as DNA, the CDR3 is TGTGCCAGCAGTTACATCGCTAACGACGAGCAGTACTTC.

This clone is large within its sample. The V gene is TRBV6-8, the J gene TRBJ2-2; TRBD2 aligns across 12 bases. The trim removed 5 bases at V and 11 bases at J, leaving 9 bases unmatched. Germline values: CDR1 MNHGY, CDR2 SAAAGT. The CDR3 is 15 amino acids. Here the CDR3 reads CASSATSGRIGELFF. The CDR3 DNA reads TGTGCCAGCAGTGCCACTAGCGGGAGGATCGGAGAGCTGTTTTTT.

The count of this clone is one. This chain links TRBV19 with TRBJ2-5; no reliable D call. Trimming removed 5 bases at V and 8 bases at J, with 9 bases between. CDR1 is LNHDA, CDR2 SQIVND, per germline (reference sequence). CDR3 length equals 11 residues. The CDR3: CASSLDATQYF. The CDR3 DNA reads TGTGCCAGTAGTTTGGATGCCACCCAGTACTTC.

Only one count was recorded for this clone. The chain couples TRBV29-1 to TRBJ1-2, with D possibly being TRBD1 (6 bases). Trimming left V 4 bases short and J 4 bases short, with 22 bases between. Looked up from germline, CDR1 is SQVTM and CDR2 is ANQGSEA. This CDR3 spans 16 amino acids. CDR3 coding DNA: TGCAGCGTTGGTGCGGGACACCTCCCCTCTGGCTATGGCTACACCTTC. This encodes CSVGAGHLPSGYGYTF. Using reference TRBV29-1 and TRBJ1-2 for the parts outside the CDR3, the full variable domain is SAVISQKPSRDICQRGTSLTIQCQVDSQVTMMFWYRQQPGQSLTLIATANQGSEATYESGFVIDKFPISRPNLTFSTLTVSNMSPEDSSIYLCSVGAGHLPSGYGYTFGSGTRLTVV.